This is a list of T cell receptor beta chains from one sample in a study of cytomegalovirus exposure and HLA in healthy donors. Method: immunoSEQ multiplex PCR; TCRdb's copy keeps in-frame clones and lacks some. The sample includes approximately 100,000 clones, about 75% of them seen just once. The sequenced sample consisted of PBMCs. Every receptor here comes from a woman aged 40 to 55 in good health and CMV-seronegative. CDR3s include the opening cysteine and the closing phenylalanine or tryptophan. The order of the fields is clone size, J gene, V gene, D gene, CDR3 protein, CDR3 DNA. The D gene is left open where the match is weak. The size entry is marked missing in some rows and otherwise reads once, few, many or a size class.

abundance: .; j_gene: TRBJ2-7; v_gene: TRBV10-1; d_gene: TRBD1; CDR3aa: CASSYGQGSYEQYF; CDR3nt: TGCGCCAGCAGTTATGGACAGGGCTCCTACGAGCAGTACTTC
abundance: few; j_gene: TRBJ1-1; v_gene: TRBV7-9; d_gene: TRBD1; CDR3aa: CASSPRAPQGSRGRAEAFF; CDR3nt: TGTGCCAGCAGCCCTCGAGCTCCACAGGGGTCAAGGGGCCGCGCTGAAGCTTTCTTT
abundance: .; j_gene: TRBJ2-2; v_gene: TRBV4-1; d_gene: TRBD1; CDR3aa: CASSQEKGAHVTGELFF; CDR3nt: TGCGCCAGCAGCCAAGAAAAGGGGGCGCATGTCACCGGGGAGCTGTTTTTT
abundance: .; j_gene: TRBJ2-3; v_gene: TRBV28; d_gene: TRBD2; CDR3aa: CASSTLPGLTVNPDTQYF; CDR3nt: TGTGCCAGCAGTACCCTCCCGGGACTAACGGTAAACCCAGATACGCAGTATTTT
abundance: .; j_gene: TRBJ1-2; v_gene: TRBV4-3; d_gene: .; CDR3aa: CASSDTQGIYGYTF; CDR3nt: TGCGCCAGCAGCGACACGCAGGGGATCTATGGCTACACCTTC
abundance: once; j_gene: TRBJ2-5; v_gene: TRBV5-1; d_gene: .; CDR3aa: CASSLGQNQETQYF; CDR3nt: TGCGCCAGCAGCTTGGGGCAGAACCAAGAGACCCAGTACTTC
abundance: .; j_gene: TRBJ2-3; v_gene: TRBV5-1; d_gene: TRBD2; CDR3aa: CASSPVLAGASTDTQYF; CDR3nt: TGCGCCAGCAGCCCAGTACTAGCGGGGGCTTCCACAGATACGCAGTATTTT
abundance: few; j_gene: TRBJ1-4; v_gene: TRBV6-6; d_gene: .; CDR3aa: CASRIGNEKLFF; CDR3nt: TGTGCCAGCAGGATCGGGAATGAAAAACTGTTTTTT
abundance: .; j_gene: TRBJ2-7; v_gene: TRBV7-8; d_gene: TRBD1; CDR3aa: CASSFLTTGSSNEQYF; CDR3nt: TGTGCCAGCAGCTTCTTGACGACAGGGTCATCGAACGAGCAGTACTTC
abundance: .; j_gene: TRBJ1-2; v_gene: TRBV19; d_gene: .; CDR3aa: CASSIRRGGNYGYTF; CDR3nt: TGTGCCAGTAGTATTCGACGGGGGGGCAACTATGGCTACACCTTC
abundance: .; j_gene: TRBJ1-1; v_gene: TRBV25-1; d_gene: .; CDR3aa: CASSERENTEDFF; CDR3nt: TGTGCCAGCAGTGAAAGAGAGAACACTGAGGATTTCTTT
abundance: .; j_gene: TRBJ2-6; v_gene: TRBV19; d_gene: TRBD1; CDR3aa: CASSIAGQVGGANVLTF; CDR3nt: TGTGCCAGTAGTATAGCCGGACAGGTCGGCGGGGCCAACGTCCTGACTTTC
abundance: .; j_gene: TRBJ2-7; v_gene: TRBV19; d_gene: .; CDR3aa: CASSIFAGETPYEQYF; CDR3nt: TGTGCCAGTAGTATATTTGCCGGGGAGACCCCCTACGAGCAGTACTTC
abundance: .; j_gene: TRBJ2-5; v_gene: TRBV29-1; d_gene: TRBD2; CDR3aa: CSVATSGGAMGVGTQYF; CDR3nt: TGCAGCGTTGCGACTAGCGGGGGGGCCATGGGCGTAGGGACCCAGTACTTC
abundance: .; j_gene: TRBJ2-2; v_gene: TRBV4-1; d_gene: TRBD2; CDR3aa: CASSQVVGTSGLNTGELFF; CDR3nt: TGCGCCAGCAGCCAAGTAGTGGGGACTAGCGGACTAAACACCGGGGAGCTGTTTTTT
abundance: .; j_gene: TRBJ2-3; v_gene: TRBV6-5; d_gene: .; CDR3aa: CASSGPKGDTQYF; CDR3nt: TGTGCCAGCAGTGGGCCTAAGGGGGATACGCAGTATTTT
abundance: once; j_gene: TRBJ2-7; v_gene: TRBV5-1; d_gene: TRBD2; CDR3aa: CASSRDYSYEQYF; CDR3nt: TGCGCCAGCAGCCGGGACTACTCCTACGAGCAGTACTTC
abundance: .; j_gene: TRBJ1-6; v_gene: TRBV7-2; d_gene: .; CDR3aa: CASSLETRGLSSPLHF; CDR3nt: TGTGCCAGCAGCTTAGAAACCCGGGGACTGAGTTCACCCCTCCACTTT
abundance: once; j_gene: TRBJ1-2; v_gene: TRBV27; d_gene: TRBD1; CDR3aa: CASSAYSLGGQGDGYGYTF; CDR3nt: TGTGCCAGCAGCGCTTACTCCTTGGGGGGACAGGGGGACGGCTATGGCTACACCTTC
abundance: .; j_gene: TRBJ1-2; v_gene: TRBV14; d_gene: TRBD1; CDR3aa: CASSYLTGGSYTF; CDR3nt: TGTGCCAGCAGCTATCTGACAGGGGGCAGCTACACCTTC
abundance: .; j_gene: TRBJ2-1; v_gene: TRBV5-6; d_gene: TRBD2; CDR3aa: CASSLRTSGVYNEQFF; CDR3nt: TGTGCCAGCAGCCTAAGAACTAGCGGGGTCTACAATGAGCAGTTCTTC
abundance: .; j_gene: TRBJ2-2; v_gene: TRBV29-1; d_gene: .; CDR3aa: CSVGTPTNTGELFF; CDR3nt: TGCAGCGTCGGGACTCCTACGAACACCGGGGAGCTGTTTTTT
abundance: .; j_gene: TRBJ2-5; v_gene: TRBV7-8; d_gene: TRBD1; CDR3aa: CASSSSRDRVQTQYF; CDR3nt: TGTGCCAGCAGCTCAAGCCGGGACAGGGTGCAGACCCAGTACTTC
abundance: .; j_gene: TRBJ1-1; v_gene: TRBV18; d_gene: TRBD1; CDR3aa: CASSPDGTANTEAFF; CDR3nt: TGTGCCAGCTCACCAGACGGGACAGCAAACACTGAAGCTTTCTTT
abundance: .; j_gene: TRBJ2-1; v_gene: TRBV30; d_gene: TRBD2; CDR3aa: CAWSLGRGNEQFF; CDR3nt: TGTGCCTGGAGCCTCGGGCGGGGGAATGAGCAGTTCTTC
abundance: .; j_gene: TRBJ1-3; v_gene: TRBV30; d_gene: TRBD1; CDR3aa: CAWSPQGQGNTIYF; CDR3nt: TGTGCCTGGAGCCCCCAGGGACAGGGAAACACCATATATTTT
abundance: .; j_gene: TRBJ1-1; v_gene: TRBV7-3; d_gene: .; CDR3aa: CASSLSPGITEAFF; CDR3nt: TGTGCCAGCAGCTTAAGTCCAGGGATTACTGAAGCTTTCTTT
abundance: .; j_gene: TRBJ2-7; v_gene: TRBV27; d_gene: .; CDR3aa: CAARGDSYEQYF; CDR3nt: TGTGCCGCCAGGGGGGATTCCTACGAGCAGTACTTC
abundance: .; j_gene: TRBJ1-5; v_gene: TRBV2; d_gene: TRBD1; CDR3aa: CASSPRGLRGQPQHF; CDR3nt: TGTGCCAGCAGTCCAAGGGGGCTCCGGGGGCAGCCCCAGCATTTT
abundance: .; j_gene: TRBJ1-4; v_gene: TRBV7-3; d_gene: .; CDR3aa: CASSFGRYESNEKLFF; CDR3nt: TGTGCCAGCAGCTTTGGGAGATACGAGAGTAATGAAAAACTGTTTTTT
abundance: .; j_gene: TRBJ1-6; v_gene: TRBV19; d_gene: .; CDR3aa: CASAPGEWNSPLHF; CDR3nt: TGTGCCAGCGCCCCGGGGGAGTGGAATTCACCCCTCCACTTT
abundance: .; j_gene: TRBJ1-2; v_gene: TRBV29-1; d_gene: .; CDR3aa: CSVEGSSDGYTF; CDR3nt: TGCAGCGTTGAAGGCTCTTCAGATGGCTACACCTTC
abundance: .; j_gene: TRBJ1-6; v_gene: TRBV27; d_gene: .; CDR3aa: CASSLRQVRSPLHF; CDR3nt: TGTGCCAGCAGTTTAAGGCAGGTCAGGTCACCCCTCCACTTT
abundance: .; j_gene: TRBJ1-6; v_gene: TRBV19; d_gene: TRBD1; CDR3aa: CASSPSGQANSPLHF; CDR3nt: TGTGCCAGTAGCCCGTCGGGACAGGCAAATTCACCCCTCCACTTT
abundance: .; j_gene: TRBJ1-3; v_gene: TRBV5-1; d_gene: .; CDR3aa: CASSLRSSGNTIYF; CDR3nt: TGCGCCAGCAGCTTACGGAGCTCTGGAAACACCATATATTTT
abundance: .; j_gene: TRBJ1-5; v_gene: TRBV19; d_gene: .; CDR3aa: CASRGHLNQPQHF; CDR3nt: TGTGCCAGTAGAGGACACCTTAATCAGCCCCAGCATTTT
abundance: .; j_gene: TRBJ1-1; v_gene: TRBV2; d_gene: TRBD1; CDR3aa: CASWDRESRTEAFF; CDR3nt: TGTGCCAGCTGGGACAGGGAATCGCGCACTGAAGCTTTCTTT
abundance: .; j_gene: TRBJ2-5; v_gene: TRBV6-5; d_gene: TRBD1; CDR3aa: CASSPLSTGAETQYF; CDR3nt: TGTGCCAGCAGCCCACTTAGTACAGGGGCGGAGACCCAGTACTTC
abundance: few; j_gene: TRBJ1-1; v_gene: TRBV27; d_gene: TRBD1; CDR3aa: CASSHGTGASEAFF; CDR3nt: TGTGCCAGCAGTCACGGGACAGGCGCCTCTGAAGCTTTCTTT
abundance: .; j_gene: TRBJ2-2; v_gene: TRBV6-4; d_gene: .; CDR3aa: CASSDSPTTGELFF; CDR3nt: TGTGCCAGCAGTGACTCGCCTACTACCGGGGAGCTGTTTTTT
abundance: .; j_gene: TRBJ1-5; v_gene: TRBV30; d_gene: .; CDR3aa: CACSQGNSNQPQHF; CDR3nt: TGTGCCTGTAGCCAGGGAAATAGCAATCAGCCCCAGCATTTT
abundance: once; j_gene: TRBJ1-2; v_gene: TRBV15; d_gene: .; CDR3aa: CATSRDVKGAYGYTF; CDR3nt: TGTGCCACCAGCAGAGATGTTAAGGGAGCCTATGGCTACACCTTC
abundance: .; j_gene: TRBJ2-2; v_gene: TRBV5-6; d_gene: .; CDR3aa: CASRGSNTGELFF; CDR3nt: TGTGCCAGCAGGGGCTCGAACACCGGGGAGCTGTTTTTT
abundance: .; j_gene: TRBJ1-1; v_gene: TRBV5-1; d_gene: .; CDR3aa: CASSLARVNTEAFF; CDR3nt: TGCGCCAGCAGCTTGGCCAGGGTGAACACTGAAGCTTTCTTT
abundance: .; j_gene: TRBJ2-2; v_gene: TRBV11-2; d_gene: TRBD2; CDR3aa: CASSLGTSGGDRTGELFF; CDR3nt: TGTGCCAGCAGCCTAGGGACTAGCGGGGGGGATCGGACCGGGGAGCTGTTTTTT
abundance: .; j_gene: TRBJ2-7; v_gene: TRBV4-2; d_gene: TRBD2; CDR3aa: CASSQGLAGAYEQYF; CDR3nt: TGTGCCAGCAGCCAGGGACTAGCGGGGGCTTACGAGCAGTACTTC
abundance: .; j_gene: TRBJ2-3; v_gene: TRBV5-8; d_gene: TRBD2; CDR3aa: CASSLTAGGGTDTQYF; CDR3nt: TGTGCCAGCAGCTTGACCGCGGGGGGTGGCACAGATACGCAGTATTTT
abundance: .; j_gene: TRBJ1-3; v_gene: TRBV5-1; d_gene: .; CDR3aa: CASSLGGRLPGSGNTIYF; CDR3nt: TGCGCCAGCAGCCTCGGGGGGAGGCTACCTGGCTCTGGAAACACCATATATTTT
abundance: .; j_gene: TRBJ1-2; v_gene: TRBV6-5; d_gene: TRBD1; CDR3aa: CASRSTGPPYGYTF; CDR3nt: TGTGCCAGCAGATCGACAGGGCCCCCCTATGGCTACACCTTC
abundance: once; j_gene: TRBJ1-1; v_gene: TRBV6-1; d_gene: TRBD1; CDR3aa: CASSGDSYTEAFF; CDR3nt: TGTGCCAGCAGTGGGGACAGCTACACTGAAGCTTTCTTT